The 25 T cell receptor beta chains in this list originate from one sample, sequenced in a study of long-term antiretroviral therapy in people with HIV. This was the immunoSEQ v3.0 assay at survey level. Profiled with immunoSEQ multiplex PCR; TCRdb holds only in-frame clones, not every one. The sample shows roughly 15,000 clones, approximately 90% of them seen only once. This sample comprised unsorted PBMCs, obtained 0.6 years after starting antiretroviral therapy. Receptor source: a woman aged 40-49 years with HIV.

The CDR3 sequence: CASSRPGATNEKLFF. For the CDR3, the DNA is TGTGCCAGCAGCCGCCCCGGGGCAACTAATGAAAAACTGTTTTTT. The rearrangement uses TRBV7-9 and TRBJ1-4, with D hard to call. This CDR3 region has 15 residues. Germline CDR1 and CDR2: SEHNR and FQNEAQ (reference sequence). With 5 bases removed from V and 0 bases from J, the gap between germline ends came to 10 bases.

This clone has just a few counts. V and J are TRBV10-3 and TRBJ1-2; no firm D call. The CDR3 covers 15 residues. The V end was cut by 0 bases, the J end by 6 bases, with 14 bases between. CDR1 is ENHRY and CDR2 is SYGVKD in the germline V gene. CDR3 residues: CAISESGGGNDGYTF. The CDR3 DNA sequence: TGTGCCATCAGTGAGTCGGGCGGAGGGAACGATGGCTACACCTTC.

V gene TRBV19 combines with J gene TRBJ1-2; D gene ambiguous. V dropped 1 base and J dropped 3 bases, with 12 bases sitting between them. Germline CDR1 is LNHDA and CDR2 is SQIVND (reference sequence). The CDR3 totals 15 residues. The CDR3 bases are TGTGCCAGTAGTATAGGAACAGATCAGGACTATGGCTACACCTTC. This sequence encodes CASSIGTDQDYGYTF.

V and J are TRBV11-2 and TRBJ2-1, with 11 positions matching TRBD2. The CDR3 has 14 amino acids. V was pared by 6 bases and J by 6 bases, with 4 bases of the junction left unmatched. Germline CDR1 reads SGHAT; CDR2 reads FQNNGV. The CDR3 bases are TGTGCCAGCAGTTTTAGCGGGGGGGGCAATGAGCAGTTCTTC. It specifies CASSFSGGGNEQFF.

V is TRBV10-3 and J is TRBJ2-7, with 8 bases lining up with TRBD1. V was pared by 6 bases and J by 4 bases, with 11 bases of the junction left unmatched. This CDR3 spans 15 amino acids. Germline-derived CDR1 and CDR2 are ENHRY and SYGVKD. The CDR3 region is CAIRNDRGDPYEQYF. The CDR3 bases are TGTGCCATCAGGAACGACAGGGGCGACCCTTACGAGCAGTACTTC.

The chain has TRBV29-1 and TRBJ2-3; no definite D call. The CDR3 is 16 residues long. Germline lookup yields CDR1 SQVTM and CDR2 ANQGSEA. Trimming cost V 1 base and J 0 bases, with 14 bases left between them. The CDR3 coding sequence is TGCAGCGTTGAAGGCTCCGGGTTAGGGAGCACAGATACGCAGTATTTT. As protein: CSVEGSGLGSTDTQYF.

The V call is TRBV4-3, the J call TRBJ2-2; no reliable D call. Trimming removed 0 bases from V and 2 bases from J, with 7 bases in between. Germline V gene data show CDR1 as LGHNA and CDR2 as YSLEER. The CDR3 has 15 residues. CDR3: CASSQDSINTGELFF. DNA of the CDR3: TGCGCCAGCAGCCAAGACTCGATTAACACCGGGGAGCTGTTTTTT.

CDR3 loop: CASSLVGTDTQYF. The CDR3 DNA reads as TGTGCCAGCAGCTTAGTCGGCACAGATACGCAGTATTTT. J is TRBJ2-3 and V is TRBV7-6; D unresolved. Germline loops: CDR1 SGHVS, CDR2 FNYEAQ. The length of the CDR3 is 13 residues. V lost 1 base and J lost 1, with 3 bases in between.

The chain uses TRBV6-6 and TRBJ2-7; D gene unclear. This CDR3 comprises 14 residues. The V gene lost 4 bases and the J gene lost 0 bases, with 10 bases spanning the gap. Germline V lookup: CDR1 MNHNY, CDR2 SVGAGI (reference sequence). The CDR3 is CASSLNSYSYEQYF. CDR3 nucleotides: TGTGCCAGCAGTTTGAACTCCTACTCCTACGAGCAGTACTTC.

V usage is TRBV4-3 and J usage is TRBJ2-1; 8 bases line up with TRBD1. CDR3 length equals 15 residues. After removal of 2 bases from V and 0 bases from J, the junction contained 0 bases not matched to a gene. Looked up from germline, CDR1 is LGHNA and CDR2 is YSLEER. CDR3 in DNA: TGCGCCAGCAGCCAACAGGGGGCCTCCTACAATGAGCAGTTCTTC. Residues: CASSQQGASYNEQFF.

This clone has a handful of counts. V and J are TRBV6-5 and TRBJ2-3; perhaps TRBD1 as D (6 bases). Per the germline V gene, CDR1 is MNHEY and CDR2 is SVGAGI. Trimming stripped 7 bases from V and 2 bases from J, with 10 bases between. CDR3 length: 13 amino acids. The CDR3 is CASTDSSTDTQYF. The CDR3 bases are TGTGCCAGCACGGACAGTTCCACAGATACGCAGTATTTT.

The chain combines TRBV7-8 with TRBJ1-5; D possibly corresponds to TRBD1 (5 bases). V gave up 3 bases and J gave up 2 bases, with 14 bases separating them. Germline CDR1 and CDR2: SGHVS and FQNEAQ. The CDR3 is 16 residues long. DNA of the CDR3: TGTGCCAGCAGCTTTGACAGCGGATCTGGCAATCAGCCCCAGCATTTT. Protein product: CASSFDSGSGNQPQHF.

The gene calls are TRBV10-3 and TRBJ2-2, with D possibly being TRBD2 (6 bases). Germline lookup yields CDR1 ENHRY and CDR2 SYGVKD. Trimming cost V 4 bases and J 0 bases, with 12 bases left between them. CDR3 length equals 16 residues. The CDR3 reads CAISAGDRSNTGELFF. The CDR3 region has the DNA TGTGCCATCAGTGCGGGGGACCGCTCGAACACCGGGGAGCTGTTTTTT.

The chain couples TRBV5-6 to TRBJ1-3; D remains ambiguous. The CDR3 is 15 residues long. V lost 0 bases and J lost 2, with 9 bases in between. Looked up from germline, CDR1 is SGHDT and CDR2 is YYEEEE. The CDR3 loop reads CASSLATVTGNTIYF. The CDR3 DNA is TGTGCCAGCAGCTTGGCTACTGTTACTGGAAACACCATATATTTT. Variable domain in full (rest from reference TRBV5-6 and TRBJ1-3): DAGVTQSPTHLIKTRGQQVTLRCSPKSGHDTVSWYQQALGQGPQFIFQYYEEEERQRGNFPDRFSGHQFPNYSSELNVNALLLGDSALYLCASSLATVTGNTIYFGEGSWLTVV.

The chain couples TRBV6-5 to TRBJ1-2; no reliable D call. Germline lookup yields CDR1 MNHEY and CDR2 SVGAGI. Trimming removed 4 bases from V and 5 bases from J, with 8 bases in between. The CDR3 has 12 amino acids. For the CDR3, the DNA is TGTGCCAGCAGTTCCAGCTTGTATGGCTACACCTTC. This encodes CASSSSLYGYTF.

This chain links TRBV29-1 with TRBJ2-7; D not certain. V lost 4 bases to trimming and J lost 3 bases, with 4 bases between them. Germline assignment: CDR1 SQVTM and CDR2 ANQGSEA. This CDR3 has 10 amino acids. The CDR3 DNA reads as TGCAGCGTTGGGGGCTACGAGCAGTACTTC. Encoded protein: CSVGGYEQYF.

This chain's CDR3 is CSGGTGGMYGYTF. The CDR3 DNA sequence: TGCAGCGGGGGGACAGGGGGGATGTACGGCTACACCTTC. The rearrangement joins TRBV29-1 to TRBJ1-2, with 11 bases matching TRBD1. The CDR3 is 13 residues long. The germline gives CDR1 SQVTM, CDR2 ANQGSEA. With 7 bases clipped from V and 8 bases from J, the junction kept 9 bases outside the gene matches.

This chain uses TRBV25-1 with TRBJ1-2; the D gene is possibly TRBD1 (6 bases). V lost 3 bases, J lost 7 bases, and 12 bases lay in between. This CDR3 is 13 amino acids long. CDR1 and CDR2 from the germline V gene are MGHDK and SYGVNS. The CDR3 nucleotides are TGTGCCAGCAGTGAGGGGGCAGGCGGTGGCTACACCTTC. Its protein product is CASSEGAGGGYTF.

The CDR3 DNA reads TGCGCCAGCAGCCAAACGCTACAGGGGGCGGAGGGCTACACCTTC. Encoded protein: CASSQTLQGAEGYTF. V gene TRBV5-1 combines with J gene TRBJ1-2; 9 nucleotides match TRBD1. Trimming took 4 bases from V and 8 from J; bases not matched to a gene: 12. This CDR3 comprises 15 residues. Germline V CDR1 and CDR2: SGHRS, YFSETQ.

This clone has just a few counts. The chain is built from TRBV30 and TRBJ1-2, with TRBD1 matching over 7 bases. This CDR3 comprises 16 residues. Germline V lookup: CDR1 GTSNPN, CDR2 SVGIG (reference sequence). Trimming took 2 bases from V and 7 from J; bases not matched to a gene: 16. The CDR3 DNA sequence: TGTGCCTGGAGTTTGGTATTCGGGACAGCCTATGGTGGCTACACCTTC. This codes for CAWSLVFGTAYGGYTF.

V and J are TRBV5-8 and TRBJ2-3; 11 bases map to TRBD1. J lost 5 bases, V lost 2 bases, and 4 bases had no gene match. The germline V gene encodes CDR1 SGHTS and CDR2 YDEGEE. The CDR3 is 15 residues long. The CDR3 coding sequence is TGTGCCAGCAGCTTACGGACAGGGGGCAGAGATACGCAGTATTTT. Protein: CASSLRTGGRDTQYF. The full variable domain, completed using reference TRBV5-8 and TRBJ2-3, is EAGVTQSPTHLIKTRGQQATLRCSPISGHTSVYWYQQALGLGLQFLLWYDEGEERNRGNFPPRFSGRQFPNYSSELNVNALELEDSALYLCASSLRTGGRDTQYFGPGTRLTVL.

The chain is built from TRBV19 and TRBJ2-7, with D possibly being TRBD1 (6 bases). Deletions cut 5 bases from V and 2 bases from J, with 16 bases between. This CDR3 comprises 15 residues. The germline V gene encodes CDR1 LNHDA and CDR2 SQIVND (reference sequence). CDR3 nucleotide sequence: TGTGCCAGTAGTGGGCCGGTACAGGGAGCCTACGAGCAGTACTTC. Amino acids: CASSGPVQGAYEQYF.

The chain carries TRBV5-6 and TRBJ2-7; D not certain. The CDR3 loop spans 13 amino acids. V was clipped by 0 bases and J by 0 bases, with 4 bases between them. Germline-derived CDR1 and CDR2 are SGHDT and YYEEEE. The CDR3 loop is CASSLGISYEQYF. For the CDR3, the DNA is TGTGCCAGCAGCTTGGGGATCTCCTACGAGCAGTACTTC.

This clone was seen just once. The V gene is TRBV10-3, the J gene TRBJ2-2; 7 nucleotides line up with TRBD1. The CDR3 extends over 15 amino acids. Trimming at V came to 5 bases and at J to 1 base, leaving 4 bases not matched to a gene. CDR1 is ENHRY and CDR2 is SYGVKD in the germline V gene. The CDR3 DNA follows: TGTGCCATCAGTCTGGACAGGAAGAACACCGGGGAGCTGTTTTTT. Amino acid sequence: CAISLDRKNTGELFF.

This sequence joins TRBV18 and TRBJ1-2, with a possible D match to TRBD1 (6 bases). Between the trimmed V and J ends, which lost 3 bases and 2 bases, there was a span of 22 bases. Per the germline V gene, CDR1 is KGHSH and CDR2 is LQKENI. The CDR3 is made up of 18 amino acids. This chain's CDR3 is CASSPLSGRVQGNYGYTF. Written as DNA, the CDR3 is TGTGCCAGCTCACCTCTCTCGGGGAGAGTGCAGGGGAACTATGGCTACACCTTC.